This T cell receptor (beta chain) was found in a study of cytomegalovirus exposure and HLA in healthy donors. This clone was observed a handful of times. Antigen specificity is unknown. Study-level results: It was assumed in the presence/absence analyses that sequencing depth was roughly uniform across donors.

Vbeta (60) and Jbeta (13) primers were used in the PCR. TCRdb's copy holds only in-frame clones and misses some; the assay was immunoSEQ multiplex PCR. The profile shows roughly 100,000 clones, approximately 72% of them singletons. The source material was PBMCs. This TCR derives from a woman in her fifties or sixties in good health and CMV-seronegative.

The chain's CDR3 is CASSIVSGEGELFF. The CDR3 DNA sequence: TGTGCCAGTAGTATAGTATCAGGGGAAGGGGAGCTGTTTTTT. The chain joins TRBV19 to TRBJ2-2; D might be TRBD1 (6 bases). This CDR3 is 14 amino acids long. The V and J ends lost 1 base and 8 bases respectively, with 11 bases between them. CDR1 and CDR2 (germline): LNHDA, SQIVND (reference sequence).